This TCR beta chain was identified during a study of cytomegalovirus exposure and HLA in healthy donors. V was trimmed by 3 bases and J by 2 bases, leaving 11 bases between them. The CDR3 runs 14 residues. Germline-derived CDR1 and CDR2 are LNHDA and SQIVND (reference sequence). Whole-study results and caveats: According to the study, roughly 160 TCR beta chains were cytomegalovirus-associated.

In the PCR, 60 Vbeta and 13 Jbeta primers were used. Here immunoSEQ multiplex PCR was the method, and the copy in TCRdb shows in-frame clones only, minus some. The sample consists of almost 200,000 clones, around 75% of them appearing once. This clone was counted between two and nine times. As yet, its antigen is unknown. The rearrangement links TRBV19 to TRBJ2-7, with a possible D match to TRBD2 (6 bases). This clonotype was obtained from a male donor in good health and CMV-seropositive. The sequenced sample was PBMCs. The CDR3 here is CASSISRGTYEQYF. CDR3 bases: TGTGCCAGTAGTATTTCGCGCGGGACCTACGAGCAGTACTTC.